This TCR beta chain was observed in a study of beta chain features in type 1 diabetes. Regarding the study as a whole: When Type 1 diabetes patients were examined, their TCRB CDR3s proved moderately but significantly shorter in all four CD4+ subsets.

The germline CDR1 and CDR2 sequences are KGHSH and LQKENI. The V end was cut by 1 base, the J end by 1 base, with 10 bases between. The CDR3 covers 15 residues. The collection from each donor was one heparinised blood draw averaging about 116 mL. Populations isolated by sorting all had purity greater than 95%. Expressed TCRB transcripts were sequenced after all isolated RNA was converted to cDNA. Mean read depth for naive, central memory and regulatory T cell samples was 3.5 million or so reads. Assay used: immunoSEQ multiplex PCR; TCRdb lists only in-frame clones, some missing. The sample includes 250,000 to 350,000 clones, over 12% of them seen just once. This clone was counted a few times. The antigen is not known.

The sequenced material came from naive CD4+ T cells from blood. The origin of this receptor is a man aged 18-30 years with type 1 diabetes. The chain joins TRBV18 to TRBJ1-1, with no clear D. The CDR3 loop reads CASSPRIIENTEAFF. In nucleotides, the CDR3 is TGTGCCAGCTCACCACGCATAATAGAGAACACTGAAGCTTTCTTT.